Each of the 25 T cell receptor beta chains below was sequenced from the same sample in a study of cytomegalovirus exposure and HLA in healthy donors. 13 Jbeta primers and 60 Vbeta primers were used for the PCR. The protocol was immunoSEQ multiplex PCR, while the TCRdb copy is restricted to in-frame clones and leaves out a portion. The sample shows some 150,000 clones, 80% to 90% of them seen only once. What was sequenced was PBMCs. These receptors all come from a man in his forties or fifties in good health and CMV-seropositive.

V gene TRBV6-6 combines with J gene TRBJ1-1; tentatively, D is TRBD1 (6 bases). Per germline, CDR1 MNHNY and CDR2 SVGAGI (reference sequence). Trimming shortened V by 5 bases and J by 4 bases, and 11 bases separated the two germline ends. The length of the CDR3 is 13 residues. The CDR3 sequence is CASSPGVVTEAFF. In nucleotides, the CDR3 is TGTGCCAGCAGTCCAGGGGTGGTCACTGAAGCTTTCTTT.

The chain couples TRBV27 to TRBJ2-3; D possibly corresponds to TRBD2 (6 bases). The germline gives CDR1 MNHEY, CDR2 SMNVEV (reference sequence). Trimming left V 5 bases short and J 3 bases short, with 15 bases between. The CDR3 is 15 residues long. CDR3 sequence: CASSPSWGETDTQYF. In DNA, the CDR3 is TGTGCCAGCAGTCCCTCGTGGGGGGAGACAGATACGCAGTATTTT.

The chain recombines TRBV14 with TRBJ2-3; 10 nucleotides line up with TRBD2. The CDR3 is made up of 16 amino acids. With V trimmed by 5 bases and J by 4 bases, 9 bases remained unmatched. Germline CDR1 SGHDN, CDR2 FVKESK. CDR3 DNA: TGTGCCAGCAGCTGGGGGGCTAGCGGGAGTGCAGATACGCAGTATTTT. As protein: CASSWGASGSADTQYF. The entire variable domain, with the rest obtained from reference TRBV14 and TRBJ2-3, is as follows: EAGVTQFPSHSVIEKGQTVTLRCDPISGHDNLYWYRRVMGKEIKFLLHFVKESKQDESGMPNNRFLAERTGGTYSTLKVQPAELEDSGVYFCASSWGASGSADTQYFGPGTRLTVL.

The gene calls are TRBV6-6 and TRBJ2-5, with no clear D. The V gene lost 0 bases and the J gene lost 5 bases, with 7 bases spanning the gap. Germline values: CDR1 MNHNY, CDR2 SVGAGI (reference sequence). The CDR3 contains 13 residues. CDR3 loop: CASSYSGAETQYF. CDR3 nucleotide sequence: TGTGCCAGCAGTTACTCGGGCGCTGAGACCCAGTACTTC.

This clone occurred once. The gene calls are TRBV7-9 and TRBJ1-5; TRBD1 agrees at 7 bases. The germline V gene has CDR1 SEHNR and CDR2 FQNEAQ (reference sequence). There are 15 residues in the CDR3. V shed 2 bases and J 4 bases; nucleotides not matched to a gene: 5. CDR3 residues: CASSLQGGENQPQHF. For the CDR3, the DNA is TGTGCCAGCAGCTTACAGGGGGGAGAAAATCAGCCCCAGCATTTT.

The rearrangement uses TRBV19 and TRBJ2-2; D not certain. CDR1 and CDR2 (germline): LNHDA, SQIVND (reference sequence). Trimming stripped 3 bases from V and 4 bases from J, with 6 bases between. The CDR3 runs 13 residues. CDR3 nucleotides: TGTGCCAGTAGTATCGGCGGCACCGGGGAGCTGTTTTTT. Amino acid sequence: CASSIGGTGELFF.

The CDR3 sequence: CASSPGSGAGELFF. DNA for the CDR3: TGCGCCAGCAGCCCCGGCTCAGGGGCCGGGGAGCTGTTTTTT. J is TRBJ2-2 and V is TRBV4-3; tentatively, D is TRBD1 (6 bases). The CDR3 consists of 14 residues. V was cut by 4 bases and J by 6 bases, with 12 bases left in between. CDR1 and CDR2 (germline): LGHNA, YSLEER.

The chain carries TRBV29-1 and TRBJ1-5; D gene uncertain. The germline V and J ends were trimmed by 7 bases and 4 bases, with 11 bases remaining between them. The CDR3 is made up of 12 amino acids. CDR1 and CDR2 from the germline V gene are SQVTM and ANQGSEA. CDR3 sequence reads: CSARVGNQPQHF. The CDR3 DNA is TGCAGCGCTCGGGTCGGAAATCAGCCCCAGCATTTT. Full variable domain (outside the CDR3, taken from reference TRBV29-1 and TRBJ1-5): SAVISQKPSRDICQRGTSLTIQCQVDSQVTMMFWYRQQPGQSLTLIATANQGSEATYESGFVIDKFPISRPNLTFSTLTVSNMSPEDSSIYLCSARVGNQPQHFGDGTRLSIL.

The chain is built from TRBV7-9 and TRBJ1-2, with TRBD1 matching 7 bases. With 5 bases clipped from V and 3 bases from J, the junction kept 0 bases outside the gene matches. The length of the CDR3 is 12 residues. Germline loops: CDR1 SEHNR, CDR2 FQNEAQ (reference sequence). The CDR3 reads CASSTGDYGYTF. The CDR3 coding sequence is TGTGCCAGCAGCACAGGGGACTATGGCTACACCTTC.

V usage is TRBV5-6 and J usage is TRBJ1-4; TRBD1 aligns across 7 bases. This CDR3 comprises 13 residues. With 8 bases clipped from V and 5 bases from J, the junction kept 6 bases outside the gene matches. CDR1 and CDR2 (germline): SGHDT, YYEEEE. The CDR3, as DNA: TGTGCCAGTACCGGGACAGCGAATGAAAAACTGTTTTTT. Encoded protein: CASTGTANEKLFF.

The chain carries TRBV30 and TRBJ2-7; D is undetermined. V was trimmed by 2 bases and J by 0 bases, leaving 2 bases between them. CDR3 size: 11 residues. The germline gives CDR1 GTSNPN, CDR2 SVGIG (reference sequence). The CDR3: CAWSHSYEQYF. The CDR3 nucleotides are TGTGCCTGGAGTCACTCCTACGAGCAGTACTTC.

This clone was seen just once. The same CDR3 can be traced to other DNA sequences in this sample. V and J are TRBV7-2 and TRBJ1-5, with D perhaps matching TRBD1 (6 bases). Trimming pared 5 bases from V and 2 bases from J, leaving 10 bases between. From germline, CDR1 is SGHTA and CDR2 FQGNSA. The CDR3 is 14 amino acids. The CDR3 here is CASSLRQGNQPQHF. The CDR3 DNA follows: TGTGCCAGCAGCCTTAGACAGGGCAATCAGCCCCAGCATTTT.

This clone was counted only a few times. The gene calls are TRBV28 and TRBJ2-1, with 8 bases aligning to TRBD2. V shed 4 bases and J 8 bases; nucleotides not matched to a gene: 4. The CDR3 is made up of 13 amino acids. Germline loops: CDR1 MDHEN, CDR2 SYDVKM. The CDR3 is CASSYSGGDEQFF. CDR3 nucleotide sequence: TGTGCCAGCAGTTACTCCGGGGGGGATGAGCAGTTCTTC.

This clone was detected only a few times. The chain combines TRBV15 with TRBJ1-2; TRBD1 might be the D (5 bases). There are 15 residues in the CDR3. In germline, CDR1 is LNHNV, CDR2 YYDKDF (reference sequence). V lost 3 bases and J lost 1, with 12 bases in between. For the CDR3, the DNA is TGTGCCACCAGCAGGGGGCTGGGCCATAACTATGGCTACACCTTC. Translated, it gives CATSRGLGHNYGYTF.

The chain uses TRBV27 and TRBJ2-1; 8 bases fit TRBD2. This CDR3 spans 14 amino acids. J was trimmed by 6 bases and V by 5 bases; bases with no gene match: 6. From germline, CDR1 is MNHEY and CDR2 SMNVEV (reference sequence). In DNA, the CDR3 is TGTGCCAGCAGTCCGGGACTAGAGTTCAATGAGCAGTTCTTC. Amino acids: CASSPGLEFNEQFF.

This chain's CDR3 is CASSLIWWGDQETQYF. The CDR3 DNA is TGTGCCAGCAGTTTGATTTGGTGGGGAGATCAAGAGACCCAGTACTTC. This chain links TRBV28 with TRBJ2-5; tentatively, D is TRBD2 (5 bases). The CDR3 is 16 amino acids. Germline V gene sequence: CDR1 MDHEN, CDR2 SYDVKM. The V gene lost 3 bases and the J gene lost 2 bases, with 16 bases spanning the gap.

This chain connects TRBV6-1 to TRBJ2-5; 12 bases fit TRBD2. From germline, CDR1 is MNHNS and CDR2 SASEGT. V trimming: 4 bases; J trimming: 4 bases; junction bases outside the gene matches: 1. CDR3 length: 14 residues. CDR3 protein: CASSGTSGTETQYF. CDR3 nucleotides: TGTGCCAGCAGTGGGACTAGCGGGACAGAGACCCAGTACTTC.

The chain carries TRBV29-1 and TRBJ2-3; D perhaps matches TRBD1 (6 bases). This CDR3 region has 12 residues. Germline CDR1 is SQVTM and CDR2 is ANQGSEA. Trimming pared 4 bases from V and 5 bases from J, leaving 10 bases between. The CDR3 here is CSVGPGVDTQYF. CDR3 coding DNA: TGCAGCGTTGGGCCAGGGGTAGATACGCAGTATTTT.

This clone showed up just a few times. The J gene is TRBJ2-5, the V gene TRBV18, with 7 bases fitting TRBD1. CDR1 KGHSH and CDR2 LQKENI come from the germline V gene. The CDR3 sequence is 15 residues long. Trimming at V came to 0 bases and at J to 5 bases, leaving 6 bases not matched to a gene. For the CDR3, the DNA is TGTGCCAGCTCACCACCGGCCAGGGGGATCGAGACCCAGTACTTC. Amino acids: CASSPPARGIETQYF.

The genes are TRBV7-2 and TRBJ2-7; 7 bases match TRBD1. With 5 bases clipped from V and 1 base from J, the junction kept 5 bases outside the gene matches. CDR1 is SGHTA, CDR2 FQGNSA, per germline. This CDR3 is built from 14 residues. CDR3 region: CASSRDRTSYEQYF. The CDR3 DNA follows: TGTGCCAGCAGCCGGGACAGAACATCCTACGAGCAGTACTTC.

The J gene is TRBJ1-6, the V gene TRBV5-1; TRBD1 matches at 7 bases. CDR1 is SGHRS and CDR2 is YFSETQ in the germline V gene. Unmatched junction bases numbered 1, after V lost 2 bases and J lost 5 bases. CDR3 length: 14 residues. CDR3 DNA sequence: TGCGCCAGCAGCTTCGGACAGGATAATTCACCCCTCCACTTT. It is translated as CASSFGQDNSPLHF.

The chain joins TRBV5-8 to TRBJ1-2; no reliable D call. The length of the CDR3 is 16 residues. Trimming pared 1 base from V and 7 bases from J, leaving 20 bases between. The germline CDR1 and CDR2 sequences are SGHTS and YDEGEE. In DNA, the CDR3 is TGTGCCAGCAGCTTGAGGCAAGAAGTCTATTCGGGTGGCTACACCTTC. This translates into CASSLRQEVYSGGYTF.

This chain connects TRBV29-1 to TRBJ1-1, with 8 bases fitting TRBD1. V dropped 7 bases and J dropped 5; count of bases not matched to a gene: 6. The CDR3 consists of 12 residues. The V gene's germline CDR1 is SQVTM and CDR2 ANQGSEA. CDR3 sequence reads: CSAGQGTTEAFF. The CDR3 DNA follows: TGCAGCGCCGGACAGGGTACAACTGAAGCTTTCTTT.

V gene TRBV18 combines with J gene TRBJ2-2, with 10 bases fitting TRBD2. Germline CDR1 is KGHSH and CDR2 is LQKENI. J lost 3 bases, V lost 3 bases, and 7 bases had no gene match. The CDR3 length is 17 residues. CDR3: CASSPPASGRDTGELFF. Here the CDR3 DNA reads TGTGCCAGCTCACCCCCGGCTAGCGGGAGAGACACCGGGGAGCTGTTTTTT.

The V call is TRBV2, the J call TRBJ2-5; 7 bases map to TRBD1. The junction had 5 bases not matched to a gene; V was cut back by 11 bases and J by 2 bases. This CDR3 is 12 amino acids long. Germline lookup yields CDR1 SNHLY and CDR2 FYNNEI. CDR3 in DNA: TGTGCCTTCGACAGGGTACAAGAGACCCAGTACTTC. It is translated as CAFDRVQETQYF.